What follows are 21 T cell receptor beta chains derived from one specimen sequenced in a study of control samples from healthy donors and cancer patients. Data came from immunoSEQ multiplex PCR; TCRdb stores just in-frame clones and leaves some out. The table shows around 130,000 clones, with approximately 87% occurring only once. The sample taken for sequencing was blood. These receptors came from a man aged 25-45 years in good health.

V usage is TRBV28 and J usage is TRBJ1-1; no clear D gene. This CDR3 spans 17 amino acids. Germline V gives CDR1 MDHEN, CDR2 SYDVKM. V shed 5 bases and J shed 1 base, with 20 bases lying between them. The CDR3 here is CASSQESREAPNTEAFF. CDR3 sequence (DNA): TGTGCCAGCAGTCAGGAATCCCGGGAAGCCCCGAACACTGAAGCTTTCTTT.

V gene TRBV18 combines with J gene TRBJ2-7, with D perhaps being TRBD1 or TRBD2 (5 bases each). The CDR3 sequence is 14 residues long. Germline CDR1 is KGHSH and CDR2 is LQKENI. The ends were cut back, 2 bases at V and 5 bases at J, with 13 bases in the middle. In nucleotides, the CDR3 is TGTGCCAGCTCACCAGCGAACCCGGGGCACGAGCAGTACTTC. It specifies CASSPANPGHEQYF.

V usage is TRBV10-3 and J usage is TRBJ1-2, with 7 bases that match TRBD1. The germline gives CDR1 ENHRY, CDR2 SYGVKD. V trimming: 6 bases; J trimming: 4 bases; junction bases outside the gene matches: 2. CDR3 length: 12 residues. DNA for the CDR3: TGTGCCATCAGCACAGGGGTCTATGGCTACACCTTC. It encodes CAISTGVYGYTF.

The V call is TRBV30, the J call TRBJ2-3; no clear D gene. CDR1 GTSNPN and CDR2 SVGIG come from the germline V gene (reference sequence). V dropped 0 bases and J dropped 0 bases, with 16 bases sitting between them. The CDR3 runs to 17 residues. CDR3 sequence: CAWSVGSLLPSTDTQYF. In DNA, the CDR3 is TGTGCCTGGAGTGTTGGGTCACTTTTGCCTAGCACAGATACGCAGTATTTT.

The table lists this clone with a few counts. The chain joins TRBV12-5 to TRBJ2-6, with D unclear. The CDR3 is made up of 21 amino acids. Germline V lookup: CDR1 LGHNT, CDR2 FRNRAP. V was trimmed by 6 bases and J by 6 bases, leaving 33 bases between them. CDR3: CASGYTPPNRMRYIVANVLTF. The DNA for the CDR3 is TGTGCTAGTGGCTACACCCCCCCAAATAGGATGCGCTATATTGTGGCCAACGTCCTGACTTTC.

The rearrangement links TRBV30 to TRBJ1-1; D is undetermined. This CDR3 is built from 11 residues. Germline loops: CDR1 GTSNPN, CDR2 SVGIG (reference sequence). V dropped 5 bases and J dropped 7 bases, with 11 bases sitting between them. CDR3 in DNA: TGTGCCTGGGGTACCGCGGTTGAAGCTTTCTTT. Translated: CAWGTAVEAFF. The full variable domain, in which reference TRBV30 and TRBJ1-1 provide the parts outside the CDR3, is SQTIHQWPATLVQPVGSPLSLECTVEGTSNPNLYWYRQAAGRGLQLLFYSVGIGQISSEVPQNLSASRPQDRQFILSSKKLLLSDSGFYLCAWGTAVEAFFGQGTRLTVV.

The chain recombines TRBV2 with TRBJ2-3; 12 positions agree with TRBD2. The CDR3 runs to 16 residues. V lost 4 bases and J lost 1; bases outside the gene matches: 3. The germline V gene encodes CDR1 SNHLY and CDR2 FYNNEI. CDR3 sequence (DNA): TGTGCCAGCAGTGCGAGGACTAGCGGGGGCACAGATACGCAGTATTTT. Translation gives CASSARTSGGTDTQYF.

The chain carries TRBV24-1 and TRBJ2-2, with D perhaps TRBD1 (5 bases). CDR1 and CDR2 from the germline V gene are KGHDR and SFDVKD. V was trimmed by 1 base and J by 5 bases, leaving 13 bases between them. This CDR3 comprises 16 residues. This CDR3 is CATSDFTTGRTGELFF. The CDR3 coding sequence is TGTGCCACCAGTGATTTTACAACAGGCAGAACCGGGGAGCTGTTTTTT.

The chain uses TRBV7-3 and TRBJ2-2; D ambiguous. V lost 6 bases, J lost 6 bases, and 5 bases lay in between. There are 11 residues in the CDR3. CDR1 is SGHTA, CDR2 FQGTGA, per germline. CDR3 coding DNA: TGTGCCAGCAGGGATTCCGGGGAGCTGTTTTTT. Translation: CASRDSGELFF.

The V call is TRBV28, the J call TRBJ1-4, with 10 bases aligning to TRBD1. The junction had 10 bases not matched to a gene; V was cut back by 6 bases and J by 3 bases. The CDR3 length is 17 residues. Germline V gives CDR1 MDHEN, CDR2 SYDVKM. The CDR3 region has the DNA TGTGCCAGCAGCAATCGACAGGGGGCTGGGTCTAATGAAAAACTGTTTTTT. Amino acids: CASSNRQGAGSNEKLFF.

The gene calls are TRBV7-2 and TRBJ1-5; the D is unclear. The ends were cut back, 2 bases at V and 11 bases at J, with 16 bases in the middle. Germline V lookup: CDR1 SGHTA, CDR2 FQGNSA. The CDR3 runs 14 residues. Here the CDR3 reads CASSLTRAAVAQHF. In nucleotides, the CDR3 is TGTGCCAGCAGCTTAACGCGGGCCGCGGTGGCCCAGCATTTT.

The CDR3 region is CASRQGGTFYNEQFF. The CDR3 nucleotides read TGTGCCAGCAGGCAGGGAGGGACATTTTACAATGAGCAGTTCTTC. The chain employs TRBV7-2 and TRBJ2-1; a weak D match, TRBD2 (7 bases). The CDR3 consists of 15 residues. V lost 6 bases, J lost 4 bases, and 16 bases lay in between. The germline V gene encodes CDR1 SGHTA and CDR2 FQGNSA. The full variable domain, in which reference TRBV7-2 and TRBJ2-1 provide the parts outside the CDR3, is GAGVSQSPSNKVTEKGKDVELRCDPISGHTALYWYRQSLGQGLEFLIYFQGNSAPDKSGLPSDRFSAERTGGSVSTLTIQRTQQEDSAVYLCASRQGGTFYNEQFFGPGTRLTVL.

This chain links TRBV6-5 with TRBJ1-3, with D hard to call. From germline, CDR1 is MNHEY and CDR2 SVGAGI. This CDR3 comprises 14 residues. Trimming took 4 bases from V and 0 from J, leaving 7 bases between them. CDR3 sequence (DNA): TGTGCCAGCAGTTCTAGCCGCTCTGGAAACACCATATATTTT. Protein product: CASSSSRSGNTIYF.

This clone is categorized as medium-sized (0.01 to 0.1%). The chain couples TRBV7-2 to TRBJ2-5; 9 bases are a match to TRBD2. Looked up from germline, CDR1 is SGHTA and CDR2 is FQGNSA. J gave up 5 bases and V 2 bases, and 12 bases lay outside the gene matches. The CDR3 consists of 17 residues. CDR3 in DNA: TGTGCCAGCAGCTTACTGGCGGGGGGGCTCATTATGGAGACCCAGTACTTC. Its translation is CASSLLAGGLIMETQYF.

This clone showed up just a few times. This chain's CDR3 is CAIRGSSSGANVLTF. In DNA form, the CDR3 reads TGTGCCATCAGGGGGTCGAGCTCTGGGGCCAACGTCCTGACTTTC. J is TRBJ2-6 and V is TRBV10-3; D not resolved. The CDR3 loop spans 15 amino acids. Germline V gene sequence: CDR1 ENHRY, CDR2 SYGVKD. Trimming cost V 6 bases and J 0 bases, with 9 bases left between them.

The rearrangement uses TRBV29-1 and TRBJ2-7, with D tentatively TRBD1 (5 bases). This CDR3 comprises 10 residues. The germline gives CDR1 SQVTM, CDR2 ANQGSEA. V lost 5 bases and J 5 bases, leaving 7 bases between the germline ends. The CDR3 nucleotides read TGCAGCGTTATAGGGGACGAGCAGTACTTC. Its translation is CSVIGDEQYF.

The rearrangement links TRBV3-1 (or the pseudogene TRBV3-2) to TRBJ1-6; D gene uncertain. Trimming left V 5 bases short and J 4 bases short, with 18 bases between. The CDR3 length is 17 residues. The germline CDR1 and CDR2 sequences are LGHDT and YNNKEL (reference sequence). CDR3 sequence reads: CASSNAGQFIYNSPLHF. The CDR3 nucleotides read TGTGCCAGCAGCAACGCGGGTCAGTTTATATATAATTCACCCCTCCACTTT.

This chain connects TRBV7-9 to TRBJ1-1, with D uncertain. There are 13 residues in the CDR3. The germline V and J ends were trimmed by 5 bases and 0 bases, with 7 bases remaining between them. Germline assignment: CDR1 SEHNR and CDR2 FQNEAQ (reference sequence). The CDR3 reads CASSRVLNTEAFF. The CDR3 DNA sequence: TGTGCCAGCAGCCGGGTACTGAACACTGAAGCTTTCTTT.

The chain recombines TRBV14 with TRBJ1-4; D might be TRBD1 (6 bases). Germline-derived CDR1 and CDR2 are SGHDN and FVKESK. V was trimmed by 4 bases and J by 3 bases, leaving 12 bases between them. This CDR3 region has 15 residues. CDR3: CASSPGVWANEKLFF. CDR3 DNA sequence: TGTGCCAGCAGCCCAGGGGTGTGGGCTAATGAAAAACTGTTTTTT. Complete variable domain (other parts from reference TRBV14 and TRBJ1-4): EAGVTQFPSHSVIEKGQTVTLRCDPISGHDNLYWYRRVMGKEIKFLLHFVKESKQDESGMPNNRFLAERTGGTYSTLKVQPAELEDSGVYFCASSPGVWANEKLFFGSGTQLSVL.

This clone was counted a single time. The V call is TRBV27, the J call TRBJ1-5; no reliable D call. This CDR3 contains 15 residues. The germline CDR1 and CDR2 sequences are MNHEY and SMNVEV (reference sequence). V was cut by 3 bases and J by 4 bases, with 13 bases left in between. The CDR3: CASSFSGGFNQPQHF. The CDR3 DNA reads TGTGCCAGCAGTTTTTCAGGAGGTTTTAATCAGCCCCAGCATTTT.

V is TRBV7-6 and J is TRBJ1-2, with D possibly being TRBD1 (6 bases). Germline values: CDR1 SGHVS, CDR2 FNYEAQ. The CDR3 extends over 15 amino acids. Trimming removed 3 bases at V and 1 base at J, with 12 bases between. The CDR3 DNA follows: TGTGCCAGCAGCTTCCGGGACACAGATAACTATGGCTACACCTTC. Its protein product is CASSFRDTDNYGYTF.